This TCR beta chain was retrieved from a study of cytomegalovirus exposure and HLA in healthy donors. Primers: 60 Vbeta forward and 13 Jbeta reverse. Assay: immunoSEQ multiplex PCR; the TCRdb copy retains only in-frame clones and omits some. The data show fewer than 200,000 clones, around 80% seen once. As regards this clone: Its antigen is undetermined.

Trimming took off 6 bases at V and 6 bases at J, with 11 bases between the two ends. The CDR3 sequence is 13 residues long. Germline CDR1 LNHDA, CDR2 SQIVND (reference sequence). Findings of the study overall: HLA restriction was apparent for most CMV-associated TCR beta chains in a later analysis.

The chain is built from TRBV19 and TRBJ2-2, with a tentative D call TRBD2 (6 bases). Sequenced input: PBMCs. This sequence was found in a man aged 40-55 years in good health and CMV-seropositive. The DNA for the CDR3 is TGTGCCAGTAGGGCTGCGGGGCCCGGGGAGCTGTTTTTT. This translates into CASRAAGPGELFF.